The 29 T cell receptor beta chains given below trace back to one sample, sequenced in a study of post-analysis software for immune sequencing data. Antigens for these TCRs are unknown. Regarding the study as a whole: About five TRBV segments occurring more often in patients than controls included TRBV5-6, TRBV5-1 and TRBV20-1.

Built from TCR beta cDNA, the libraries had unique molecular identifiers in them. From the PCR reads, TCRdb called clonotypes with MiXCR, one entry per CDR3 protein. The sample consists of about 820,000 distinct CDR3 sequences, under 70% of them appearing once. The sample consisted of blood. The receptors come from a girl aged 5-17 years with multiple sclerosis.

The chain is built from TRBV5-4 and TRBJ2-1, with D maybe TRBD2 (6 bases). CDR1 is SGHNT and CDR2 is YYREEE in the germline V gene (reference sequence). The CDR3 is made up of 15 amino acids. The V end lost 4 bases, the J end lost 9 bases, and 20 bases lay between the germline ends. DNA for the CDR3: TGTGCCAGCAGCCCGGGGACTTTCGGATTGGGTGAGCAGTTCTTC. This encodes CASSPGTFGLGEQFF.

The chain carries TRBV20-1 and TRBJ2-7; 12 bases match TRBD2. Trimming cost V 3 bases and J 2 bases; bases outside gene matches: 5. The CDR3 sequence is 15 residues long. Germline V lookup: CDR1 DFQATT, CDR2 SNEGSKA (reference sequence). The CDR3 nucleotides read TGCAGTGCTAGGCGGCTAGCGGGAGGGCCCTACGAGCAGTACTTC. This encodes CSARRLAGGPYEQYF.

There are a few counts of this clonotype. This sequence joins TRBV7-9 and TRBJ2-2; the D gene could be TRBD1 or TRBD2 (5 bases each). The CDR3 spans 16 residues. Germline V CDR1 and CDR2: SEHNR, FQNEAQ (reference sequence). Trimming took off 7 bases at V and 4 bases at J, with 19 bases between the two ends. CDR3 amino acids: CASTPPGGGVTGELFF. The CDR3 DNA reads TGTGCCAGCACCCCGCCTGGGGGTGGAGTCACCGGGGAGCTGTTTTTT.

V gene TRBV20-1 combines with J gene TRBJ2-7; unclear D gene. Trimming took off 6 bases at V and 2 bases at J, with 11 bases between the two ends. The CDR3 sequence is 12 residues long. CDR1 is DFQATT, CDR2 SNEGSKA, per germline (reference sequence). The CDR3 DNA reads TGCAGTGCAGGGTGGGTGGCCTACGAGCAGTACTTC. It yields the protein CSAGWVAYEQYF.

This clonotype has more than one count but fewer than ten. The chain links TRBV27 to TRBJ2-1, with 12 positions matching TRBD2. Germline CDR1 is MNHEY and CDR2 is SMNVEV (reference sequence). V shed 5 bases, J shed 9 bases, and the junction held 5 bases outside the gene matches. This CDR3 contains 14 residues. In DNA, the CDR3 is TGTGCCAGCAGTGAAGGACTAGCGGGGAGTGAGCAGTTCTTC. The encoded protein is CASSEGLAGSEQFF.

The chain couples TRBV29-1 to TRBJ1-1; the D gene is possibly TRBD1 (5 bases). The length of the CDR3 is 14 residues. Trimming left V 7 bases short and J 2 bases short, with 17 bases between. Germline V gene data show CDR1 as SQVTM and CDR2 as ANQGSEA. In DNA, the CDR3 is TGCAGCGCCGGACGCGAGGGGTTTAACACTGAAGCTTTCTTT. The encoded protein is CSAGREGFNTEAFF.

The chain carries TRBV5-1 and TRBJ2-7, with a weak D call TRBD1 (5 bases). The CDR3 totals 14 residues. The ends were cut back, 3 bases at V and 3 bases at J, with 13 bases in the middle. CDR1 is SGHRS and CDR2 is YFSETQ in the germline V gene. CDR3 sequence: CASSCRQHNYEQYF. The CDR3 coding sequence is TGCGCCAGCAGCTGCCGACAGCATAACTACGAGCAGTACTTC.

V and J are TRBV20-1 and TRBJ2-7, with D perhaps TRBD2 (7 bases). The V end lost 5 bases, the J end lost 5 bases, and 19 bases lay between the germline ends. CDR1 and CDR2 from the germline V gene are DFQATT and SNEGSKA (reference sequence). This CDR3 is built from 14 residues. CDR3 DNA: TGCAGTGCTCGCAAGGGGGGGCCAAAAAACGAGCAGTACTTC. Residues: CSARKGGPKNEQYF.

V is TRBV14 and J is TRBJ2-1; 14 nucleotides align to TRBD2. CDR3 length: 16 residues. Germline V CDR1 and CDR2: SGHDN, FVKESK. The V segment lost 4 bases and the J segment 8 bases; nucleotides outside the gene matches: 7. As DNA, the CDR3 is TGTGCCAGCAGCCCCCCGGGACTAGCGGGAGTTTATGAGCAGTTCTTC. It encodes CASSPPGLAGVYEQFF.

V gene TRBV7-9 combines with J gene TRBJ2-4, with D perhaps matching TRBD1 (5 bases). The CDR3 runs 16 residues. The V gene's germline CDR1 is SEHNR and CDR2 FQNEAQ (reference sequence). Trimming stripped 5 bases from V and 0 bases from J, with 14 bases between. Here the CDR3 reads CASSPDSSLAKNIQYF. CDR3 sequence (DNA): TGTGCCAGCAGCCCAGACAGTTCACTAGCCAAAAACATTCAGTACTTC.

The rearrangement joins TRBV20-1 to TRBJ2-5; 10 positions match TRBD2. Germline V gene data show CDR1 as DFQATT and CDR2 as SNEGSKA (reference sequence). The CDR3 spans 15 residues. Losses at the gene ends were 6 bases for V and 11 bases for J; bases not matched to a gene: 18. The CDR3 here is CSAPIPASGGHEQYF. The CDR3 DNA follows: TGCAGTGCCCCGATACCAGCTAGCGGGGGTCATGAGCAGTACTTC.

V gene TRBV12-3 or TRBV12-4 combines with J gene TRBJ1-2; D perhaps matches TRBD1 (5 bases). The V gene lost 3 bases and the J gene lost 9 bases, with 14 bases spanning the gap. The CDR3 totals 13 residues. The CDR3 region is CASSFLLTARYTF. The CDR3 DNA reads TGTGCCAGCAGTTTCTTGCTGACAGCCCGCTACACCTTC.

The chain uses TRBV5-5 and TRBJ2-7; unclear D gene. The CDR3 is 17 residues long. The V and J ends lost 2 bases and 5 bases respectively, with 23 bases between them. The V gene's germline CDR1 is SGHKS and CDR2 YYEKEE (reference sequence). CDR3 sequence reads: CASSFQQVRVGVDEQYF. In DNA form, the CDR3 reads TGTGCCAGCAGCTTTCAGCAGGTAAGGGTAGGAGTCGACGAGCAGTACTTC.

The chain's CDR3 is CASSYRVIAGDRNEQFF. The CDR3 bases are TGTGCCAGCAGTTATCGCGTGATAGCGGGGGATCGCAATGAGCAGTTCTTC. This chain connects TRBV5-5 to TRBJ2-1; 9 bases match TRBD2. V shed 5 bases, J shed 6 bases, and the junction held 15 bases outside the gene matches. CDR3 size: 17 residues. CDR1 is SGHKS and CDR2 is YYEKEE in the germline V gene (reference sequence).

V is TRBV29-1 and J is TRBJ1-1; D is uncertain. CDR3 size: 15 residues. The ends were cut back, 6 bases at V and 3 bases at J, with 20 bases in the middle. CDR1 SQVTM and CDR2 ANQGSEA come from the germline V gene. The CDR3 loop is CSVLDGPLEYTEAFF. The DNA of the CDR3 is TGCAGCGTCTTGGACGGTCCTCTGGAATACACTGAAGCTTTCTTT.

The J gene is TRBJ1-6, the V gene TRBV7-2, with D tentatively TRBD1 (6 bases). The CDR3 has 15 amino acids. Looked up from germline, CDR1 is SGHTA and CDR2 is FQGNSA. Trimming stripped 3 bases from V and 7 bases from J, with 13 bases between. The CDR3 region has the DNA TGTGCCAGCAGCTTGGGGAGGGGGTCCAATTCACCCCTCCACTTT. Protein: CASSLGRGSNSPLHF.

The chain uses TRBV5-6 and TRBJ2-3; possibly TRBD2 for D (6 bases). Deletions cut 2 bases from V and 8 bases from J, with 15 bases between. Germline CDR1 is SGHDT and CDR2 is YYEEEE. There are 14 residues in the CDR3. CDR3 residues: CASSLGTSRGTQYF. Written as DNA, the CDR3 is TGTGCCAGCAGCTTAGGGACTTCCCGAGGTACGCAGTATTTT.

The chain joins TRBV5-6 to TRBJ2-1; D is ambiguous. This CDR3 contains 11 residues. The germline V gene encodes CDR1 SGHDT and CDR2 YYEEEE. Trimming took off 2 bases at V and 10 bases at J, with 7 bases between the two ends. The chain's CDR3 is CASSFTLEQFF. DNA for the CDR3: TGTGCCAGCAGCTTTACTCTAGAGCAGTTCTTC.

V usage is TRBV27 and J usage is TRBJ2-3; D possibly matches TRBD1 or TRBD2 (5 bases each). The CDR3 runs to 12 residues. The V gene's germline CDR1 is MNHEY and CDR2 SMNVEV (reference sequence). Trimming pared 0 bases from V and 10 bases from J, leaving 8 bases between. CDR3 region: CASSLSGTSQYF. The CDR3 DNA follows: TGTGCCAGCAGTTTATCGGGGACCTCGCAGTATTTT.

This clonotype has just a few counts. The V gene is TRBV7-9, the J gene TRBJ2-1; D ambiguous. CDR1 is SEHNR and CDR2 is FQNEAQ in the germline V gene (reference sequence). Between the trimmed V and J ends, which lost 2 bases and 7 bases, there was a span of 12 bases. This CDR3 spans 14 amino acids. The CDR3 DNA sequence: TGTGCCAGCAGCTTACCCCGACCCCAAAATGAGCAGTTCTTC. It yields the protein CASSLPRPQNEQFF. Filled out from reference TRBV7-9 and TRBJ2-1, the complete variable domain reads DTGVSQNPRHKITKRGQNVTFRCDPISEHNRLYWYRQTLGQGPEFLTYFQNEAQLEKSRLLSDRFSAERPKGSFSTLEIQRTEQGDSAMYLCASSLPRPQNEQFFGPGTRLTVL.

The chain uses TRBV6-1 and TRBJ2-6; the D gene is possibly TRBD1 (6 bases). Trimming took 5 bases from V and 2 from J, leaving 16 bases between them. Germline CDR1 is MNHNS and CDR2 is SASEGT. The CDR3 is 17 amino acids. The DNA for the CDR3 is TGTGCCAGCAGTCCTAAGGCAGGGGTGGCTGGGGCCAACGTCCTGACTTTC. Its translation: CASSPKAGVAGANVLTF.

The CDR3 DNA is TGTGCCAGCAGCTATGGCCGGCGGGAGCGAAGCACAGATACGCAGTATTTT. Protein sequence: CASSYGRRERSTDTQYF. V is TRBV12-3 or TRBV12-4 and J is TRBJ2-3; 7 positions agree with TRBD2. The CDR3 loop spans 17 amino acids. V shed 6 bases, J shed 0 bases, and the junction held 12 bases outside the gene matches.

This chain connects TRBV5-1 to TRBJ2-5; tentatively, D is TRBD1 or TRBD2 (7 bases each). The CDR3 sequence is 17 residues long. V was shortened by 4 bases and J by 4 bases, with 23 bases between the two germline ends. Germline CDR1 is SGHRS and CDR2 is YFSETQ. CDR3 protein: CASSVLQGRGSIETQYF. The CDR3 DNA reads as TGCGCCAGCAGCGTGTTACAGGGGAGGGGTTCGATAGAGACCCAGTACTTC.

The chain employs TRBV5-6 and TRBJ1-5; TRBD1 matches 7 bases. The length of the CDR3 is 12 residues. The germline gives CDR1 SGHDT, CDR2 YYEEEE. V lost 5 bases and J lost 13; bases outside the gene matches: 9. The CDR3 sequence is CASSSDREIQHF. CDR3 sequence (DNA): TGTGCCAGCAGTTCTGACAGGGAGATACAGCATTTT.

The table lists this clonotype with a few counts. The chain uses TRBV7-9 and TRBJ2-5; D possibly corresponds to TRBD1 (6 bases). V was clipped by 6 bases and J by 1 base, with 15 bases between them. Looked up from germline, CDR1 is SEHNR and CDR2 is FQNEAQ (reference sequence). This CDR3 has 15 residues. DNA for the CDR3: TGTGCCAGCAGTTCGGAGCCAGGGGCCCAAGAGACCCAGTACTTC. It yields the protein CASSSEPGAQETQYF.

V is TRBV10-3 and J is TRBJ2-1; TRBD1 matches at 11 bases. The V and J ends lost 6 bases and 6 bases, in that order; junction bases with no gene match: 4. The germline V gene has CDR1 ENHRY and CDR2 SYGVKD. The CDR3 length is 14 residues. CDR3 sequence: CAIRSGTGGNEQFF. Written as DNA, the CDR3 is TGTGCCATCAGATCCGGGACAGGGGGCAATGAGCAGTTCTTC.

This clonotype has just a few counts. The chain couples TRBV5-1 to TRBJ2-1; 7 bases line up with TRBD2. V dropped 4 bases and J dropped 2; count of bases not matched to a gene: 6. Germline values: CDR1 SGHRS, CDR2 YFSETQ. The CDR3 loop spans 15 amino acids. The CDR3, as DNA: TGCGCCAGCAGCCCGATAGCGGGCGCCTACAATGAGCAGTTCTTC. As protein: CASSPIAGAYNEQFF.

V usage is TRBV18 and J usage is TRBJ2-5, with 8 positions matching TRBD1. Germline V gene sequence: CDR1 KGHSH, CDR2 LQKENI. J lost 0 bases, V lost 0 bases, and 6 bases had no gene match. The CDR3 extends over 17 amino acids. CDR3 DNA: TGTGCCAGCTCACCACCCTATAGACAGGGGTACCAAGAGACCCAGTACTTC. Translating gives CASSPPYRQGYQETQYF. Filled out from reference TRBV18 and TRBJ2-5, the complete variable domain reads NAGVMQNPRHLVRRRGQEARLRCSPMKGHSHVYWYRQLPEEGLKFMVYLQKENIIDESGMPKERFSAEFPKEGPSILRIQQVVRGDSAAYFCASSPPYRQGYQETQYFGPGTRLLVL.

The chain combines TRBV7-8 with TRBJ2-1, with D maybe TRBD1 (6 bases). V was cut by 5 bases and J by 0 bases, with 17 bases left in between. Germline-derived CDR1 and CDR2 are SGHVS and FQNEAQ. This CDR3 has 17 amino acids. CDR3 region: CASSRFWTASSYNEQFF. CDR3 nucleotide sequence: TGTGCCAGCAGCCGCTTCTGGACAGCGTCCTCCTACAATGAGCAGTTCTTC.